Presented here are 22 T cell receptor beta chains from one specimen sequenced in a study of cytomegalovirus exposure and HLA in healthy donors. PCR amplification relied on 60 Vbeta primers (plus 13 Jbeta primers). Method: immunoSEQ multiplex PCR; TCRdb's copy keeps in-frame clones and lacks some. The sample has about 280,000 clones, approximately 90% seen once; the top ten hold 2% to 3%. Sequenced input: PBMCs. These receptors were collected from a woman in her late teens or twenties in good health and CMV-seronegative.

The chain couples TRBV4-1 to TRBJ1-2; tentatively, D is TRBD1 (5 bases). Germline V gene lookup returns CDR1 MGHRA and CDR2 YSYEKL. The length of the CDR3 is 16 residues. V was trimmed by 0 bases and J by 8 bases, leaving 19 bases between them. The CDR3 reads CASSQEWGEAESGYTF. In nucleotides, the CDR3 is TGCGCCAGCAGCCAAGAATGGGGCGAGGCCGAGTCGGGCTACACCTTC.

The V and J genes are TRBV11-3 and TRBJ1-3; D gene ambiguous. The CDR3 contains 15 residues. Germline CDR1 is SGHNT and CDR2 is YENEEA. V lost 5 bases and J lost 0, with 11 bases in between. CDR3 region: CASSLNGLSGNTIYF. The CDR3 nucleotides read TGTGCCAGCAGCCTAAACGGACTCTCTGGAAACACCATATATTTT. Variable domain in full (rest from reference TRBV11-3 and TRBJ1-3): EAGVVQSPRYKIIEKKQPVAFWCNPISGHNTLYWYLQNLGQGPELLIRYENEEAVDDSQLPKDRFSAERLKGVDSTLKIQPAELGDSAVYLCASSLNGLSGNTIYFGEGSWLTVV.

The DNA of the CDR3 is TGCAGCGTTGCCGGACAGGTCAATCAGCCCCAGCATTTT. Encoded protein: CSVAGQVNQPQHF. The V and J genes are TRBV29-1 and TRBJ1-5; 7 positions match TRBD1. Germline trimming cut 4 bases from V and 3 bases from J; bases unmatched to any gene: 3. The CDR3 covers 13 residues. Germline assignment: CDR1 SQVTM and CDR2 ANQGSEA.

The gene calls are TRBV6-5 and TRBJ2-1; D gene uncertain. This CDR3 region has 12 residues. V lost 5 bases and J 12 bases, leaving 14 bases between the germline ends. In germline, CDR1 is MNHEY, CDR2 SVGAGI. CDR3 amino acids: CASSLAPPPQFF. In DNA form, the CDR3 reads TGTGCCAGCAGTCTGGCCCCGCCCCCGCAGTTCTTC.

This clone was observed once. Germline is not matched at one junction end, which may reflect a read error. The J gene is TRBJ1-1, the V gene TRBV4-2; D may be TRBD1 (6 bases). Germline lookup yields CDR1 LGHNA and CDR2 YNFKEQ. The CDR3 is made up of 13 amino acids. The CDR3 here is CASSSQSRQEREF. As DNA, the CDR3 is TGTGCCAGCAGCTCACAGAGCCGACAGGAACGAGAATTT.

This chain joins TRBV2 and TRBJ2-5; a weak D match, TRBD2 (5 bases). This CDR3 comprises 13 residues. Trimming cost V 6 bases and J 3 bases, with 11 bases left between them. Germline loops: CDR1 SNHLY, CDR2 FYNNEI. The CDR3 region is CASSGGPEETQYF. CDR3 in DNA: TGTGCCAGCAGCGGCGGGCCAGAAGAGACCCAGTACTTC.

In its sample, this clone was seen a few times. The CDR3 DNA reads TGTGCCAGTAGTCCGACTAGCGGTGGGGAGCTGTTTTTT. As protein: CASSPTSGGELFF. The V gene is TRBV19, the J gene TRBJ2-2, with 9 positions matching TRBD2. From germline, CDR1 is LNHDA and CDR2 SQIVND (reference sequence). V was clipped by 5 bases and J by 8 bases; unmatched bases: 3. This CDR3 spans 13 amino acids.

The CDR3 here is CASQDRTKQAGELFF. CDR3 nucleotide sequence: TGTGCCAGTCAGGACAGGACGAAACAAGCCGGGGAGCTGTTTTTT. The chain carries TRBV19 and TRBJ2-2; 7 bases align to TRBD1. J gave up 6 bases and V 8 bases, and 12 bases lay outside the gene matches. The V gene's germline CDR1 is LNHDA and CDR2 SQIVND (reference sequence). The CDR3 runs to 15 residues.

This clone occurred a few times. CDR3 amino acids: CASSRTGLDTQYF. CDR3 sequence (DNA): TGTGCCAGCAGTCGGACAGGGTTAGATACGCAGTATTTT. The chain recombines TRBV5-4 with TRBJ2-3, with 8 bases lining up with TRBD1. Germline CDR1 reads SGHNT; CDR2 reads YYREEE (reference sequence). With 5 bases clipped from V and 5 bases from J, the junction kept 4 bases outside the gene matches. The CDR3 extends over 13 amino acids.

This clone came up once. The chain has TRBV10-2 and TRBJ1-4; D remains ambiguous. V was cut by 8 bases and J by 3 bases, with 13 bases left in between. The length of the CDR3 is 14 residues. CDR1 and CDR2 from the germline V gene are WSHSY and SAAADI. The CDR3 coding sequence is TGCGCCAGCCTGGGCTACGGATCTAATGAAAAACTGTTTTTT. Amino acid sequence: CASLGYGSNEKLFF.

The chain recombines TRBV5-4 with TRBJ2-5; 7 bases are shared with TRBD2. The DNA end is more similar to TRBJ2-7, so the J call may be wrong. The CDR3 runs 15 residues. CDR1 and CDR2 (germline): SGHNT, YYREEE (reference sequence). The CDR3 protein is CASSPRAGDGYEQYF. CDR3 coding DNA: TGTGCCAGCAGCCCGCGGGCGGGGGACGGGTACGAGCAGTACTTC.

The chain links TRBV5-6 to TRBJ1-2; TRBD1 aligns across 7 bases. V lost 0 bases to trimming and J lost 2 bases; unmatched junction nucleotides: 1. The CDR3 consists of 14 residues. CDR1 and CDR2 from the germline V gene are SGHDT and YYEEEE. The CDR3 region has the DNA TGTGCCAGCAGCTTGGTGGGACAGAACTATGGCTACACCTTC. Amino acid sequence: CASSLVGQNYGYTF.

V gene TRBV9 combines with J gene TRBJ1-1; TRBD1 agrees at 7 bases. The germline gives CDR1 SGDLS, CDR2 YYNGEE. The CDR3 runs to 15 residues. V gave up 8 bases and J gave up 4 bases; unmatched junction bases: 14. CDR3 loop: CASLDEGGRSTEAFF. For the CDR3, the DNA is TGTGCCAGTCTCGATGAAGGGGGCAGGAGCACTGAAGCTTTCTTT. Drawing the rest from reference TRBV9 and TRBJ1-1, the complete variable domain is DSGVTQTPKHLITATGQRVTLRCSPRSGDLSVYWYQQSLDQGLQFLIQYYNGEERAKGNILERFSAQQFPDLHSELNLSSLELGDSALYFCASLDEGGRSTEAFFGQGTRLTVV.

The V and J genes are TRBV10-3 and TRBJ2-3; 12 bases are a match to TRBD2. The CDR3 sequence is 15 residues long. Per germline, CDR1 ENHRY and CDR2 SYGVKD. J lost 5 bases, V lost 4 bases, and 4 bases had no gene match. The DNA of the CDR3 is TGTGCCATCAGTGTGGCTAGCGGGGGGGTAGATACGCAGTATTTT. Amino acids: CAISVASGGVDTQYF.

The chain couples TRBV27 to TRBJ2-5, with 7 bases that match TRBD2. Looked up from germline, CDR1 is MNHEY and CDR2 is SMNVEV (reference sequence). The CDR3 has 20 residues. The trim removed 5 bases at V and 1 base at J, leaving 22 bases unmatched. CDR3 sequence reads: CASSLSWTSSVRGLQETQYF. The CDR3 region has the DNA TGTGCCAGCAGTCTCAGCTGGACTAGTTCTGTAAGAGGTCTCCAAGAGACCCAGTACTTC.

The chain's CDR3 is CASSYSGDRVGEQYF. The CDR3 DNA reads TGTGCCAGCAGTTACTCAGGGGACAGGGTGGGGGAGCAGTACTTC. V and J are TRBV6-5 and TRBJ2-7, with 9 positions matching TRBD1. The germline CDR1 and CDR2 sequences are MNHEY and SVGAGI. Trimming removed 0 bases from V and 7 bases from J; junction bases left unmatched: 7. The CDR3 length is 15 residues.

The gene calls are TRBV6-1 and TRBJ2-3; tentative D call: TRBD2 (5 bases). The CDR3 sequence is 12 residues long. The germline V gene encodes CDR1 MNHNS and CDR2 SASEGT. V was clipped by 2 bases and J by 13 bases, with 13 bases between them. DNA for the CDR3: TGTGCCAGCAGTGAACTCGGGGTGCGGGAGTATTTT. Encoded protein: CASSELGVREYF.

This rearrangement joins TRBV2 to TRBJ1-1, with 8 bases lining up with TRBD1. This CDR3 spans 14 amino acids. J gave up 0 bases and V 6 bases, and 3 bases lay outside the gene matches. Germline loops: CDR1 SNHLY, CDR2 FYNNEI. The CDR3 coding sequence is TGTGCCAGCAGATTGACAGGGGTGAACACTGAAGCTTTCTTT. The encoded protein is CASRLTGVNTEAFF.

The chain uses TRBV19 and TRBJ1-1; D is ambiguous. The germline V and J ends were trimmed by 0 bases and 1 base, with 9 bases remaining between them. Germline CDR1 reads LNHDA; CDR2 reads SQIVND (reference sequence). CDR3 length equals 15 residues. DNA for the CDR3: TGTGCCAGTAGTATAGATCCTAGTCGGAACACTGAAGCTTTCTTT. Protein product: CASSIDPSRNTEAFF.

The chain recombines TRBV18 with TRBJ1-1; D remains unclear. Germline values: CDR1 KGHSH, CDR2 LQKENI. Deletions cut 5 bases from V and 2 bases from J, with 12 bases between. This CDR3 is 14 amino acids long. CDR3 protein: CASSIQRSNTEAFF. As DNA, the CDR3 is TGTGCCAGCTCAATCCAGAGGAGTAACACTGAAGCTTTCTTT.

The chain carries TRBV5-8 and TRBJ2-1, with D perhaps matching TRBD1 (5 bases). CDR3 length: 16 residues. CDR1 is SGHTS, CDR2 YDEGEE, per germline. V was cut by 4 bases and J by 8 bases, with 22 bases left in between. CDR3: CASSPRARIFQDEQFF. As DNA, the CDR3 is TGTGCCAGCAGCCCCAGGGCCAGGATATTCCAGGATGAGCAGTTCTTC.

The CDR3 spells CASSVDFRRREREPGELFF. The DNA for the CDR3 is TGTGCCAGCAGCGTAGATTTCAGGAGACGGGAAAGGGAGCCCGGGGAGCTGTTTTTT. The chain joins TRBV9 to TRBJ2-2, with D perhaps matching TRBD2 (5 bases). The germline V gene encodes CDR1 SGDLS and CDR2 YYNGEE. The germline V and J ends were trimmed by 0 bases and 6 bases, with 24 bases remaining between them. CDR3 length equals 19 residues. The whole variable domain, remainder taken from reference TRBV9 and TRBJ2-2, is DSGVTQTPKHLITATGQRVTLRCSPRSGDLSVYWYQQSLDQGLQFLIQYYNGEERAKGNILERFSAQQFPDLHSELNLSSLELGDSALYFCASSVDFRRREREPGELFFGEGSRLTVL.